This T cell receptor (beta chain) comes out of a study of human T cells and chemical hapten exposure. This clonotype was seen once. MiXCR, applied by TCRdb to the RACE reads, yields one record per CDR3 protein. The table shows roughly 200,000 distinct CDR3 sequences, with 24% occurring only once. Trimming removed 2 bases at V and 6 bases at J, with 13 bases between. The CDR3 covers 13 residues. CDR1 and CDR2 (germline): DFQATT, SNEGSKA (reference sequence). Noted time point: patch test 3, about 24 weeks after DPC sensitization. Treatment denoted: therapeutic diphenylcyclopropenone sensitization with weekly scalp DPC. Those who donated were patients with alopecia, 18 to 70 years of age, and suitable for DPC.

This clonotype was obtained from a woman between 40 and 50 years old with alopecia areata. Some clones in this sample may be carry-over from other donors' samples. The source material was whole blood, sampled in connection with sensitization to the hapten diphenylcyclopropenone (DPC). The chain employs TRBV20-1 and TRBJ1-1, with a tentative D call TRBD1 (6 bases). CDR3 protein: CSARLYRESEAFF. CDR3 DNA sequence: TGCAGTGCTAGACTATACAGGGAGTCTGAAGCTTTCTTT.